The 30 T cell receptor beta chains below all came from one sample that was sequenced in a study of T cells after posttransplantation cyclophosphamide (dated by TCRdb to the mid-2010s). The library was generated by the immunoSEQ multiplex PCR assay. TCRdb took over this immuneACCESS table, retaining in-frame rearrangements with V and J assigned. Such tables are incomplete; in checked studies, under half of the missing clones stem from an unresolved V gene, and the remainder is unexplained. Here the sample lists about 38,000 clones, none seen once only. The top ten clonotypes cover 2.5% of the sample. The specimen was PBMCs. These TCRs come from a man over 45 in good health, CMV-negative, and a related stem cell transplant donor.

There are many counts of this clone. CDR3 DNA sequence: TGTGCCAGCAGTGTAGGGTCGGGGGACAATCAGCCCCAGCATTTT. Its protein product is CASSVGSGDNQPQHF. The chain uses TRBV25-1 and TRBJ1-5; a weak D match, TRBD1 (5 bases). Trimming took off 4 bases at V and 3 bases at J, with 13 bases between the two ends. CDR1 is MGHDK, CDR2 SYGVNS, per germline. The CDR3 totals 15 residues.

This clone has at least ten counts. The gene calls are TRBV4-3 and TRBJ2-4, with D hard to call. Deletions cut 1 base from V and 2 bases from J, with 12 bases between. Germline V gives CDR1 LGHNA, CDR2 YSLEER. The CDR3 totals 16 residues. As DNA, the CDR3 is TGCGCCAGCAGCCAAGTTGTAATGAGTCCCAAAAACATTCAGTACTTC. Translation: CASSQVVMSPKNIQYF.

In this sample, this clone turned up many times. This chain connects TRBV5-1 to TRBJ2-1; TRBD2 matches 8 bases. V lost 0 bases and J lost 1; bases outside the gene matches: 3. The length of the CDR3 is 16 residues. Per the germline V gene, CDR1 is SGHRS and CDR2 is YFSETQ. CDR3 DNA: TGCGCCAGCAGCTTGGGCGGGAGGCTTTCCTACAATGAGCAGTTCTTC. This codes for CASSLGGRLSYNEQFF.

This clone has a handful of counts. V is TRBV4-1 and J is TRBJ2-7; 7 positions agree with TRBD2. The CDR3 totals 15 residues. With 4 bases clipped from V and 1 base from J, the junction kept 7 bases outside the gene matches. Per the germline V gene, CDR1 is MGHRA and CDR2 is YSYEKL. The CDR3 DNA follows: TGCGCCAGCAGCCTTTTGGTAGCGGGTTCCTACGAGCAGTACTTC. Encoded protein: CASSLLVAGSYEQYF.

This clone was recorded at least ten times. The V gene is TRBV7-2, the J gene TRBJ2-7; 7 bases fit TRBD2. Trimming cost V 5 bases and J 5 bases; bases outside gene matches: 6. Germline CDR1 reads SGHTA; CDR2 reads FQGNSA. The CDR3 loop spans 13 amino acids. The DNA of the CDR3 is TGTGCCAGCAGCCCAGGACTAGGGGACGAGCAGTACTTC. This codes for CASSPGLGDEQYF.

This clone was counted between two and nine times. The CDR3 DNA reads as TGTGCCAGTATGGGGACAGGGTCCGTAGGCTATGGCTACACCTTC. Translation: CASMGTGSVGYGYTF. The genes are TRBV19 and TRBJ1-2; 9 bases align to TRBD1. J gave up 4 bases and V 7 bases, and 10 bases lay outside the gene matches. The CDR3 sequence is 15 residues long. Per the germline V gene, CDR1 is LNHDA and CDR2 is SQIVND (reference sequence).

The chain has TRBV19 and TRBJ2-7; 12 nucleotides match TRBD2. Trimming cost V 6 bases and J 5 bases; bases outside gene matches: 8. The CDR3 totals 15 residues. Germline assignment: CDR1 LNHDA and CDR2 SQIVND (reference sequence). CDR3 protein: CASRKTSGRSHEQYF. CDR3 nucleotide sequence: TGTGCCAGTAGAAAGACTAGCGGGAGATCCCACGAGCAGTACTTC.

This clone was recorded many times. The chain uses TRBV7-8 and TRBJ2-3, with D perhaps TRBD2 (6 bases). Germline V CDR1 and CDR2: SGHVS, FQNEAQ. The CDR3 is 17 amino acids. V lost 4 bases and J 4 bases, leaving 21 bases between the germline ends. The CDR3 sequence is CASSSSRDSRRADTQYF. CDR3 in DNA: TGTGCCAGCAGCTCGTCCCGGGACTCGCGGAGAGCAGATACGCAGTATTTT.

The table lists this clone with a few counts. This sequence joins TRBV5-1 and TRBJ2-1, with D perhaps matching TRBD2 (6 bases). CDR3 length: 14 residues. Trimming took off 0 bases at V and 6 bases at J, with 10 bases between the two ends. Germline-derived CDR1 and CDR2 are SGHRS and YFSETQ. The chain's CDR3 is CASSLEGGVNEQFF. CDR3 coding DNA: TGCGCCAGCAGCTTGGAGGGCGGGGTCAATGAGCAGTTCTTC.

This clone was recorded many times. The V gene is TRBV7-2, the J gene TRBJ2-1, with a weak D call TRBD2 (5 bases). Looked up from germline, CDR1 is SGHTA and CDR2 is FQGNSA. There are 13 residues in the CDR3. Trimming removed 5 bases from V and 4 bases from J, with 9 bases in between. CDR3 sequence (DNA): TGTGCCAGCAGCGCCCGACTATACAATGAGCAGTTCTTC. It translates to CASSARLYNEQFF.

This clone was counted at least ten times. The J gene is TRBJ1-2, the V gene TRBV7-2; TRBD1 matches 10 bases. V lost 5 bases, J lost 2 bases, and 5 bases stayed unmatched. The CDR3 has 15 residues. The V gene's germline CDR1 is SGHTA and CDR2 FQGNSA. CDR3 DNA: TGTGCCAGCAGCCAAGACAGGGGGCGCAACTATGGCTACACCTTC. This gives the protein CASSQDRGRNYGYTF.

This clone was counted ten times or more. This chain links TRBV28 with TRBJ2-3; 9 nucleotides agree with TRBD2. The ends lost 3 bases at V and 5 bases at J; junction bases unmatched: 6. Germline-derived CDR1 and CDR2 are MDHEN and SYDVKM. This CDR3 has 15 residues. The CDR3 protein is CASSFRREGEDTQYF. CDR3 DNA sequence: TGTGCCAGCAGTTTCCGGCGGGAGGGAGAAGATACGCAGTATTTT.

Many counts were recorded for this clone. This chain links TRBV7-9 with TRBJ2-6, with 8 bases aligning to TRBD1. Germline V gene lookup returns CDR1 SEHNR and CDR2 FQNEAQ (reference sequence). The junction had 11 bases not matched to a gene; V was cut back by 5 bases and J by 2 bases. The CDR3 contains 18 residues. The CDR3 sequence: CASSITQGAPPGANVLTF. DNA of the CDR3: TGTGCCAGCAGCATAACTCAGGGGGCCCCGCCTGGGGCCAACGTCCTGACTTTC.

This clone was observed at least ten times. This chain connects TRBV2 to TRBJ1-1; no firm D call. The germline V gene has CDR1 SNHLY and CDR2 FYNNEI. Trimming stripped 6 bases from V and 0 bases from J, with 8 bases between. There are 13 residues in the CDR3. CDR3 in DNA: TGTGCCAGCAGGGAGTTAATGAACACTGAAGCTTTCTTT. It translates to CASRELMNTEAFF.

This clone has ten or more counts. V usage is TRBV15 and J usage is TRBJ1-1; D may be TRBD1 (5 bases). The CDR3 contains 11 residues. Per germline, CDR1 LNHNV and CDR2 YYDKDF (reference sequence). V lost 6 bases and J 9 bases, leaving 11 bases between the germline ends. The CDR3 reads CATRDTVKAFF. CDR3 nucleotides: TGTGCCACCAGGGACACGGTTAAAGCTTTCTTT.

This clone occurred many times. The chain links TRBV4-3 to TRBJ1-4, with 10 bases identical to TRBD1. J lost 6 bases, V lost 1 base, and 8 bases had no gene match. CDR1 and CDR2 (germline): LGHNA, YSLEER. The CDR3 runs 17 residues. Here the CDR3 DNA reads TGCGCCAGCAGCCAAGCCTTGTCCGGGACAGGGGATGAAAAACTGTTTTTT. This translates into CASSQALSGTGDEKLFF.

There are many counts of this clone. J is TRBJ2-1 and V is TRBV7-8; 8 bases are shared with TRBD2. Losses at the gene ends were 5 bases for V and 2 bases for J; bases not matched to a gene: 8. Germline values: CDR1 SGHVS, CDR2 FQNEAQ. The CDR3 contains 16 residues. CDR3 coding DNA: TGTGCCAGCAGCCCTCGGACTAGCCGACCCTACAATGAGCAGTTCTTC. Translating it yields CASSPRTSRPYNEQFF.

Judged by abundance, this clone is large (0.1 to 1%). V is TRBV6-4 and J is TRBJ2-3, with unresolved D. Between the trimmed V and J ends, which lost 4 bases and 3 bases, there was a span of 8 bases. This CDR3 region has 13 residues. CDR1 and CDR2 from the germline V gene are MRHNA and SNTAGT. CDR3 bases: TGTGCCAGCAGTGCCGGAGAGACAGATACGCAGTATTTT. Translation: CASSAGETDTQYF.

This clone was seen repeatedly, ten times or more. Here the CDR3 DNA reads TGTGCCAGCAGCTTCGGGAGCGGGGTACACGAGCAGTACTTC. Its protein is CASSFGSGVHEQYF. The genes are TRBV7-2 and TRBJ2-7; 7 nucleotides agree with TRBD2. Germline V gene lookup returns CDR1 SGHTA and CDR2 FQGNSA. The V gene end was trimmed by 3 bases and the J gene end by 5 bases; junction bases not matched to a gene: 7. This CDR3 comprises 14 residues.

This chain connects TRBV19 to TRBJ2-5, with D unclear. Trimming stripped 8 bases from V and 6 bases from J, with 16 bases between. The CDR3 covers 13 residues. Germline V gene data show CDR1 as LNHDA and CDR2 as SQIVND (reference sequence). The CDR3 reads CASASGERQTQYF. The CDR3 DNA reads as TGTGCCAGTGCCTCCGGCGAGCGCCAGACCCAGTACTTC.

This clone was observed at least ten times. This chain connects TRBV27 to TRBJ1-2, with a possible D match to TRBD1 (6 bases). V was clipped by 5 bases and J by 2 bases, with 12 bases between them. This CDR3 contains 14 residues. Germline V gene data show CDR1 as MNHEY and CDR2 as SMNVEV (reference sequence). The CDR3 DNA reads TGTGCCAGCAGTCGAGATGGACAGAACTATGGCTACACCTTC. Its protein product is CASSRDGQNYGYTF.

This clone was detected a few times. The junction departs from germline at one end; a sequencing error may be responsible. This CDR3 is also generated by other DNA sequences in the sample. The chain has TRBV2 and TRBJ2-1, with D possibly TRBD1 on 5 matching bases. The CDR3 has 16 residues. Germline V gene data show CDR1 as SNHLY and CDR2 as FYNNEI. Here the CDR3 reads CASSDFRGEAFNEQFF. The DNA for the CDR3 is TGCGCCAGCAGTGATTTTAGGGGTGAGGCTTTCAATGAGCAGTTCTTC.

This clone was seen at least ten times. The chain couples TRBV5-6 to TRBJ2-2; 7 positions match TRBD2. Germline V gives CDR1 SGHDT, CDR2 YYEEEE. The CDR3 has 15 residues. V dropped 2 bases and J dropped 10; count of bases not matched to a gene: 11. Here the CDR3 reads CASSLGTTTSLELFF. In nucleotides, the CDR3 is TGTGCCAGCAGCTTAGGGACTACTACCTCTCTGGAGCTGTTTTTT. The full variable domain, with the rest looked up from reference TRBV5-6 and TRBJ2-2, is DAGVTQSPTHLIKTRGQQVTLRCSPKSGHDTVSWYQQALGQGPQFIFQYYEEEERQRGNFPDRFSGHQFPNYSSELNVNALLLGDSALYLCASSLGTTTSLELFFGEGSRLTVL.

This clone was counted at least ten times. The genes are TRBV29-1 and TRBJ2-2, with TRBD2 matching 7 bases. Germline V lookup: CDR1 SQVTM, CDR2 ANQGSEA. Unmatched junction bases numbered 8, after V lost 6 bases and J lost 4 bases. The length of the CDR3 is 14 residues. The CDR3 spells CSVKRTSGTGELFF. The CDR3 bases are TGCAGCGTAAAACGGACTAGTGGCACCGGGGAGCTGTTTTTT.

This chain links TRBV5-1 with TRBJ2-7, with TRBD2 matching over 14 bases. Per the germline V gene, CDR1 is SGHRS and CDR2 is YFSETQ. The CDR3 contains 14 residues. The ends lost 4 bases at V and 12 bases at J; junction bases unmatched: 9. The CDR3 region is CASSVTSGGGFWYF. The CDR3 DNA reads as TGCGCCAGCAGCGTGACTAGCGGGGGGGGTTTTTGGTACTTC.

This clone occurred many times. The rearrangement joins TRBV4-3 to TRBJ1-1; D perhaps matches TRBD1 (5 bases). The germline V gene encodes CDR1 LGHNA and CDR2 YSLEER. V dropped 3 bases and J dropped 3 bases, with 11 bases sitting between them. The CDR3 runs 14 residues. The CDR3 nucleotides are TGCGCCAGCAGCCAGACCGAAGGGGACACTGAAGCTTTCTTT. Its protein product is CASSQTEGDTEAFF.

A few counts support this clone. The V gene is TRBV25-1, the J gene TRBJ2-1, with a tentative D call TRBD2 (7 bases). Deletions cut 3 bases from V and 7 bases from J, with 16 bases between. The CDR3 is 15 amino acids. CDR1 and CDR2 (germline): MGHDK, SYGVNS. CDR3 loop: CASSDAGAGGNEQFF. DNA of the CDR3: TGTGCCAGCAGTGACGCGGGGGCGGGTGGAAATGAGCAGTTCTTC.

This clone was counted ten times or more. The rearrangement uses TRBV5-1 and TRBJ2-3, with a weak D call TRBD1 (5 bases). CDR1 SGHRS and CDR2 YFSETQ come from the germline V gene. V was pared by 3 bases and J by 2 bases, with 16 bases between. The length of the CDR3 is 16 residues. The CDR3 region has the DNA TGCGCCAGCAGCTCACCAACAGGCTCCTACACAGATACGCAGTATTTT. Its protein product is CASSSPTGSYTDTQYF. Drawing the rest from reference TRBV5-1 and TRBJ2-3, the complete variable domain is KAGVTQTPRYLIKTRGQQVTLSCSPISGHRSVSWYQQTPGQGLQFLFEYFSETQRNKGNFPGRFSGRQFSNSRSEMNVSTLELGDSALYLCASSSPTGSYTDTQYFGPGTRLTVL.

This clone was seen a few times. CDR3 protein: CASSHWRGTYNEQFF. The CDR3 bases are TGTGCCAGCAGCCACTGGCGGGGAACCTACAATGAGCAGTTCTTC. This sequence joins TRBV7-9 and TRBJ2-1; D possibly corresponds to TRBD2 (6 bases). Between the trimmed V and J ends, which lost 5 bases and 2 bases, there was a span of 13 bases. The CDR3 covers 15 residues. Germline CDR1 is SEHNR and CDR2 is FQNEAQ (reference sequence).

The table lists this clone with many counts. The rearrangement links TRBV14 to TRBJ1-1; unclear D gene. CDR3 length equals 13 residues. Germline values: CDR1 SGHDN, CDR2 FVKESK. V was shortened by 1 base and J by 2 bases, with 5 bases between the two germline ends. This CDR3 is CASSQGPNTEAFF. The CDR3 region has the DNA TGTGCCAGCAGCCAAGGGCCTAACACTGAAGCTTTCTTT.